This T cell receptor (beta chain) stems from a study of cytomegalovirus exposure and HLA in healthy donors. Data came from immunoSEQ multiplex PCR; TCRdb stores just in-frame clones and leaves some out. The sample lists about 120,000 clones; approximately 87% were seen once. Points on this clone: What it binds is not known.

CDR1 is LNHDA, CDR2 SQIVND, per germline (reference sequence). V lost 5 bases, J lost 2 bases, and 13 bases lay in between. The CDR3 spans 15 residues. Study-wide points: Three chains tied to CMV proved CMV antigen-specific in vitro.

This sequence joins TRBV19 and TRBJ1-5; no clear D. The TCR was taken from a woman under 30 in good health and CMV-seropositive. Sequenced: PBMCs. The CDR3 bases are TGTGCCAGTAGTTCCCCGGAGTACGGCAATCAGCCCCAGCATTTT. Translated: CASSSPEYGNQPQHF.